The 19 T cell receptor beta chains reported below all come from one sample, sequenced in a study of blood T cell repertoires in COVID-19. The table came from immunoSEQ multiplex PCR; TCRdb's copy has only in-frame clones and leaves some out. The sample shows approximately 500,000 clones, nearly 90% of them seen only once. Input material: peripheral blood. The receptors stem from a man between 18 and 35 years old with COVID-19, enrolled during active disease.

The chain is built from TRBV7-3 and TRBJ2-3; maybe TRBD1 (6 bases). V lost 4 bases and J lost 5, with 13 bases in between. The CDR3 runs 14 residues. In germline, CDR1 is SGHTA, CDR2 FQGTGA. The CDR3 region has the DNA TGTGCCAGCAGCTCTTGGACAGAACGAGATACGCAGTATTTT. It yields the protein CASSSWTERDTQYF.

This clone was seen only once. The chain recombines TRBV10-3 with TRBJ1-1, with TRBD1 matching 9 bases. This CDR3 is built from 17 residues. Germline CDR1 is ENHRY and CDR2 is SYGVKD. V shed 5 bases, J shed 6 bases, and the junction held 16 bases outside the gene matches. For the CDR3, the DNA is TGTGCCATCAGTCGCGTCCCGGGACAGGGACAAATCTCTGAAGCTTTCTTT. Translating it yields CAISRVPGQGQISEAFF.

The chain combines TRBV6-6 with TRBJ1-2; D remains ambiguous. The CDR3 loop spans 16 amino acids. V lost 0 bases, J lost 8 bases, and 19 bases lay in between. Germline V gene sequence: CDR1 MNHNY, CDR2 SVGAGI (reference sequence). CDR3 nucleotides: TGTGCCAGCAGTTACTCCATGAGAGGCACTGAGGAGGGCTACACCTTC. Translated: CASSYSMRGTEEGYTF.

V and J are TRBV10-2 and TRBJ1-5; perhaps TRBD1 as D (6 bases). The germline CDR1 and CDR2 sequences are WSHSY and SAAADI. The CDR3 consists of 14 residues. Trimming took off 4 bases at V and 3 bases at J, with 10 bases between the two ends. The CDR3 loop reads CASSAQGHNQPQHF. The DNA of the CDR3 is TGCGCCAGCAGTGCACAGGGTCACAATCAGCCCCAGCATTTT.

This clone showed up just once. J is TRBJ1-5 and V is TRBV19; D is possibly TRBD1 (5 bases). The V gene's germline CDR1 is LNHDA and CDR2 SQIVND (reference sequence). Trimming removed 3 bases from V and 7 bases from J, with 13 bases in between. This CDR3 contains 14 residues. CDR3: CASSIDSPGQPQHF. In DNA form, the CDR3 reads TGTGCCAGTAGTATTGACAGCCCTGGACAGCCCCAGCATTTT.

This chain uses TRBV10-1 with TRBJ2-7; unclear D gene. Germline CDR1 is WNHNN and CDR2 is SYGVQD (reference sequence). CDR3 length: 14 residues. V was pared by 1 base and J by 9 bases, with 16 bases between. The CDR3 DNA reads TGCGCCAGCAGTGAGTTGTTCACCCGCTCGGGGCAGTACTTC. The encoded protein is CASSELFTRSGQYF.

This chain uses TRBV19 with TRBJ2-7; 7 nucleotides line up with TRBD1. The junction had 6 bases not matched to a gene; V was cut back by 5 bases and J by 2 bases. The CDR3 extends over 14 amino acids. Per germline, CDR1 LNHDA and CDR2 SQIVND (reference sequence). CDR3 in amino acids: CASSPGQIAYEQYF. CDR3 nucleotide sequence: TGTGCCAGTAGTCCGGGACAGATTGCCTACGAGCAGTACTTC.

The chain is built from TRBV2 and TRBJ1-4; 10 nucleotides align to TRBD1. V dropped 7 bases and J dropped 7; count of bases not matched to a gene: 9. The CDR3 totals 15 residues. The germline gives CDR1 SNHLY, CDR2 FYNNEI. CDR3 loop: CASTGQGVRGEKLFF. DNA for the CDR3: TGTGCCAGCACCGGACAGGGGGTTCGTGGTGAAAAACTGTTTTTT.

A single count supports this clone. The CDR3 loop reads CASSQAQGENGYTF. The CDR3 DNA sequence: TGTGCCAGCAGCCAAGCACAGGGAGAAAATGGCTACACCTTC. V gene TRBV3-1 (or the pseudogene TRBV3-2) combines with J gene TRBJ1-2; D perhaps matches TRBD1 (6 bases). The CDR3 is made up of 14 amino acids. The germline CDR1 and CDR2 sequences are LGHDT and YNNKEL (reference sequence). The V gene lost 1 base and the J gene lost 6 bases, with 12 bases spanning the gap.

The chain carries TRBV2 and TRBJ2-1; 7 nucleotides line up with TRBD1. J lost 7 bases, V lost 6 bases, and 12 bases had no gene match. The CDR3 contains 15 residues. Germline loops: CDR1 SNHLY, CDR2 FYNNEI. The CDR3 reads CASRFGGQFGNEQFF. The CDR3 region has the DNA TGTGCCAGCAGGTTTGGGGGACAGTTTGGGAATGAGCAGTTCTTC. Using reference TRBV2 and TRBJ2-1 for the parts outside the CDR3, the full variable domain is EPEVTQTPSHQVTQMGQEVILRCVPISNHLYFYWYRQILGQKVEFLVSFYNNEISEKSEIFDDQFSVERPDGSNFTLKIRSTKLEDSAMYFCASRFGGQFGNEQFFGPGTRLTVL.

The chain joins TRBV6-6 to TRBJ1-1, with D tentatively TRBD1 (6 bases). Trimming left V 2 bases short and J 8 bases short, with 12 bases between. Germline V gene data show CDR1 as MNHNY and CDR2 as SVGAGI (reference sequence). This CDR3 comprises 13 residues. CDR3 in amino acids: CASSYAGVDEAFF. In DNA form, the CDR3 reads TGTGCCAGCAGTTACGCAGGGGTCGACGAAGCTTTCTTT.

The V call is TRBV6-5, the J call TRBJ2-3; possibly TRBD1 for D (6 bases). There are 15 residues in the CDR3. Germline values: CDR1 MNHEY, CDR2 SVGAGI. Trimming removed 2 bases from V and 1 base from J, with 10 bases in between. CDR3 nucleotides: TGTGCCAGCAGTTACGACGGACAGCGCACAGATACGCAGTATTTT. The encoded protein is CASSYDGQRTDTQYF.

This clone was counted between two and nine times. This chain connects TRBV19 to TRBJ2-7; TRBD1 aligns across 9 bases. J gave up 4 bases and V 0 bases, and 1 base lay outside the gene matches. In germline, CDR1 is LNHDA, CDR2 SQIVND (reference sequence). The CDR3 runs 14 residues. The CDR3 DNA is TGTGCCAGTAGTATAGAGGGACAGGGATACGAGCAGTACTTC. Translating it yields CASSIEGQGYEQYF.

The chain has TRBV7-3 and TRBJ2-2, with 7 bases fitting TRBD2. CDR3 size: 15 residues. Germline values: CDR1 SGHTA, CDR2 FQGTGA. V was pared by 5 bases and J by 4 bases, with 7 bases of the junction left unmatched. The DNA for the CDR3 is TGTGCCAGCAGCCGCGGGGGAGTCGGCACCGGGGAGCTGTTTTTT. Residues: CASSRGGVGTGELFF. Using reference TRBV7-3 and TRBJ2-2 for the parts outside the CDR3, the full variable domain is GAGVSQTPSNKVTEKGKYVELRCDPISGHTALYWYRQSLGQGPEFLIYFQGTGAADDSGLPNDRFFAVRPEGSVSTLKIQRTERGDSAVYLCASSRGGVGTGELFFGEGSRLTVL.

The J gene is TRBJ2-1, the V gene TRBV3-1 (or the pseudogene TRBV3-2); 15 nucleotides match TRBD2. CDR1 is LGHDT, CDR2 YNNKEL, per germline (reference sequence). Losses at the gene ends were 2 bases for V and 5 bases for J; bases not matched to a gene: 4. This CDR3 region has 17 residues. CDR3: CASSQPGLAGGHNEQFF. DNA for the CDR3: TGTGCCAGCAGCCAACCGGGACTAGCGGGAGGCCACAATGAGCAGTTCTTC.

The CDR3 DNA sequence: TGTGCCAGCAGCGCGTGGGGACTAGCGGGAGGCACGGGAAATGAGCAGTTCTTC. The encoded protein is CASSAWGLAGGTGNEQFF. The chain links TRBV7-2 to TRBJ2-1; TRBD2 matches 15 bases. CDR1 is SGHTA, CDR2 FQGNSA, per germline. CDR3 size: 18 residues. Trimming cost V 5 bases and J 7 bases; bases outside gene matches: 12.

The chain couples TRBV4-1 to TRBJ1-5, with a weak D call TRBD1 (6 bases). V was shortened by 1 base and J by 4 bases, with 11 bases between the two germline ends. The CDR3 loop spans 15 amino acids. CDR1 is MGHRA, CDR2 YSYEKL, per germline. The CDR3 here is CASSQVEGTNQPQHF. Written as DNA, the CDR3 is TGCGCCAGCAGCCAAGTTGAGGGGACAAATCAGCCCCAGCATTTT.

This chain's CDR3 is CASSGGAIDTQYF. The CDR3 nucleotides are TGTGCCAGCAGCGGGGGGGCTATAGATACGCAGTATTTT. J is TRBJ2-3 and V is TRBV2; 8 bases fit TRBD2. Unmatched junction bases numbered 4, after V lost 6 bases and J lost 5 bases. The germline gives CDR1 SNHLY, CDR2 FYNNEI. The CDR3 has 13 residues. The complete variable domain, with remaining parts taken from reference TRBV2 and TRBJ2-3, reads EPEVTQTPSHQVTQMGQEVILRCVPISNHLYFYWYRQILGQKVEFLVSFYNNEISEKSEIFDDQFSVERPDGSNFTLKIRSTKLEDSAMYFCASSGGAIDTQYFGPGTRLTVL.

This clone was counted once. The V call is TRBV28, the J call TRBJ1-5; the D gene is possibly TRBD1 (5 bases). This CDR3 is built from 14 residues. The V and J ends lost 3 bases and 4 bases respectively, with 10 bases between them. Germline loops: CDR1 MDHEN, CDR2 SYDVKM. The CDR3, as DNA: TGTGCCAGCAGTTTGCAGGGTGGGAATCAGCCCCAGCATTTT. As protein: CASSLQGGNQPQHF.